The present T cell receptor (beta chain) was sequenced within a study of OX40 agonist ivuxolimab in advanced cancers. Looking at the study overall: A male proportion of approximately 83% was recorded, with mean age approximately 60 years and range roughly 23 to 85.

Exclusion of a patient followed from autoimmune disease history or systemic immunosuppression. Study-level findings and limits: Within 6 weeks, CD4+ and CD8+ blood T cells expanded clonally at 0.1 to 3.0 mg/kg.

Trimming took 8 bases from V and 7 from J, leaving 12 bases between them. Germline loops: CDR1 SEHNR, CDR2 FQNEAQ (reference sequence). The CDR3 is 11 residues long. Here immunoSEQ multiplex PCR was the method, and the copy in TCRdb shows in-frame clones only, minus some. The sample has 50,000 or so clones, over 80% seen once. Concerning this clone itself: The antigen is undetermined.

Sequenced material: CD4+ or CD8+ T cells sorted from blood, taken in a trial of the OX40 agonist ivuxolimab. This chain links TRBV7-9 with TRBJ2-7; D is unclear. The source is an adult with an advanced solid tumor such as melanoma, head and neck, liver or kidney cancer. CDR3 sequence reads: CASSYLGEQYF. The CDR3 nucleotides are TGTGCCAGCTCTTACCTCGGGGAGCAGTACTTC.